This record concerns one T cell receptor (beta chain) sequence. These data are taken from a study of blood T cell repertoires in COVID-19. About the research overall: Sources were T cells, B-cell-depleted T cells, or PBMCs; the material itself was cDNA or gDNA.

Participants reported their clinical history, and cohort assignment relied on those reports. Two consecutive negative NP/OP PCR tests, clearance, or resolved symptoms defined Cohort 3 recovery. The germline gives CDR1 KGHSY, CDR2 FQNENV. The junction had 5 bases not matched to a gene; V was cut back by 4 bases and J by 0 bases. This CDR3 region has 15 residues. In the original workflow: Estimation of nucleated cell counts was performed using reference gene primer amplification. Only in-frame clones appear in the TCRdb table, and some are missing; sequencing was by immunoSEQ multiplex PCR. D and trimming were read from the DNA, whereas the V and J calls and clone size are those reported in that table. In the table there are about 410,000 clones, approximately 89% of which are singletons.

The sequence was obtained from a woman between 25 and 40 years old who had recovered from COVID-19. The V and J genes are TRBV16 and TRBJ2-5, with 7 bases identical to TRBD1. Material: PBMCs or T cells enriched from blood (not recorded which). Here the CDR3 DNA reads TGTGCCAGCAGCCGAGGGGGCCCGTACCAAGAGACCCAGTACTTC. Protein sequence: CASSRGGPYQETQYF.